What follows are 5 T cell receptor beta chains derived from one specimen sequenced in a study of blood T cell repertoires in COVID-19. This table comes from immunoSEQ multiplex PCR, and its TCRdb copy is limited to in-frame clones, with some not included. The sample contains approximately 320,000 clones, approximately 90% of which appear only once. The sequenced sample was PBMCs or T cells enriched from blood (not recorded which). All receptors come from a woman aged 18-30 years who had recovered from COVID-19.

The chain recombines TRBV29-1 with TRBJ2-1; D is perhaps TRBD2 (5 bases). CDR1 is SQVTM and CDR2 is ANQGSEA in the germline V gene. Deletions cut 6 bases from V and 0 bases from J, with 12 bases between. The CDR3 covers 14 residues. The CDR3 DNA follows: TGCAGCGTGTACGTGGGGAGCTCCTACAATGAGCAGTTCTTC. Translation gives CSVYVGSSYNEQFF.

The V gene is TRBV5-1, the J gene TRBJ2-5; unclear D gene. Germline loops: CDR1 SGHRS, CDR2 YFSETQ. Trimming pared 4 bases from V and 2 bases from J, leaving 6 bases between. The CDR3 extends over 12 amino acids. CDR3 DNA: TGCGCCAGCAGCGCGGATCAAGAGACCCAGTACTTC. Protein sequence: CASSADQETQYF.

CDR3 bases: TGTGCCAGCAGCCAAGCCGACAATTCAGGGCGAGCTTTCTTT. Translating gives CASSQADNSGRAFF. The chain joins TRBV4-2 to TRBJ1-1; tentative D call: TRBD1 (5 bases). The germline V gene encodes CDR1 LGHNA and CDR2 YNFKEQ. The CDR3 has 14 amino acids. Trimming took 1 base from V and 10 from J, leaving 16 bases between them.

The chain has TRBV28 and TRBJ1-1; D unclear. The ends were cut back, 6 bases at V and 2 bases at J, with 13 bases in the middle. This CDR3 has 14 amino acids. In germline, CDR1 is MDHEN, CDR2 SYDVKM. For the CDR3, the DNA is TGTGCCAGCAGCTTAGATGCGCACAACACTGAAGCTTTCTTT. Its translation: CASSLDAHNTEAFF.

The rearrangement joins TRBV11-3 to TRBJ2-1; 8 bases line up with TRBD2. The germline CDR1 and CDR2 sequences are SGHNT and YENEEA. The CDR3 is 15 amino acids. The V segment lost 5 bases and the J segment 5 bases; nucleotides outside the gene matches: 8. In nucleotides, the CDR3 is TGTGCCAGCAGCCCGCAAACTAGCGGACACAATGAGCAGTTCTTC. Its protein product is CASSPQTSGHNEQFF. The full variable domain, rest sourced from reference TRBV11-3 and TRBJ2-1, is EAGVVQSPRYKIIEKKQPVAFWCNPISGHNTLYWYLQNLGQGPELLIRYENEEAVDDSQLPKDRFSAERLKGVDSTLKIQPAELGDSAVYLCASSPQTSGHNEQFFGPGTRLTVL.